This is a list of T cell receptor beta chains from one sample in a study of tumor-infiltrating lymphocytes in primary liver carcinoma. TCRdb reprocessed the multiplex PCR reads via MiXCR and lists one record per CDR3 protein. This sample carries about 64,000 distinct CDR3 sequences, over 60% of them seen once, and the ten largest clones take around two fifths. Sequenced sample: liver tumor tissue from sampling region 4. All receptors come from a middle-aged man with primary liver carcinoma and hepatitis B virus infection. Both conserved end residues are part of each CDR3.

v_gene	j_gene	CDR3aa
TRBV29-1	TRBJ2-1	CSAGTGGYNEQFF
TRBV6-2/TRBV6-3	TRBJ2-1	CASSSPPLWYNERFF
TRBV4-1	TRBJ2-1	CASNQGTRRSSHNEQFF
TRBV6-5	TRBJ1-3	CASSSRTPMGYGGNTIYF
TRBV6-1	TRBJ2-1	CASSTQEPAGGNEQFF
TRBV6-6	TRBJ1-1	CASSGTGARTEALF
TRBV11-2	TRBJ1-4	CASSLGEFANEKLLF
TRBV6-2/TRBV6-3	TRBJ1-2	CATRIREGGYTF
TRBV4-1	TRBJ1-2	CASSGGGPNNYGYTF
TRBV29-1	TRBJ2-5	CSVLENQETQYF
TRBV4-1	TRBJ1-2	CANSQGDGNYDYTF
TRBV5-5	TRBJ2-1	CASSRGQGSYHKQFF
TRBV29-1	TRBJ1-1	CSAVRGPMSTEAFF
TRBV10-2	TRBJ2-7	CASNPGHGALYEQYF
TRBV11-1	TRBJ2-3	CASSLRTSTQTDTQYF
TRBV6-2/TRBV6-3	TRBJ2-7	CANRTIYEQYF
TRBV5-6	TRBJ2-5	CASEASGRDQETQYF
TRBV6-6	TRBJ1-2	CASTTGPMNYGYTF
TRBV11-2	TRBJ2-3	CASSFEIQSTDTQYF
TRBV28	TRBJ2-3	CTSSQDQFGTQYF
TRBV11-2	TRBJ2-2	CASSIALGGANTEELFF
TRBV6-1	TRBJ1-5	CASRPGQALAQHF
TRBV10-3	-	CAISEYGGDQPQYF
TRBV12-3/TRBV12-4	TRBJ2-7	CASSLAAGEQYF
TRBV6-2/TRBV6-3	TRBJ2-1	CASSYFTQGQVPFF
TRBV2	TRBJ2-7	CASSEQGPSYEQYF
TRBV6-1	TRBJ1-5	CTSSVTGAFNQPQHF
TRBV6-1	TRBJ2-7	CASIRDRAVFGEVYF
TRBV4-2	TRBJ2-7	CVSSGKPGLAGGPHEQYF
TRBV6-1	TRBJ2-7	CASAQGTQWALPYEQYF
TRBV6-2/TRBV6-3	TRBJ2-1	CASRRGQGGIYNEQFF
TRBV4-2	TRBJ1-1	CASNQKQGINTEAFF
TRBV5-4	TRBJ1-2	CVSSDGPGLKDYGYTF
TRBV28	TRBJ2-7	CASIPPVGGGPSDEQYF
TRBV6-5	TRBJ2-2	CASTYSGTIIGGLFF
TRBV7-8	TRBJ2-7	CASSSSSYGQYF
TRBV5-4	TRBJ2-3	CTSSPTSPSPTDTQYF
TRBV28	TRBJ2-7	CASTPRGMPRQQPVYEQYF
TRBV11-2	TRBJ2-7	CASSLARRTSGHPIYEQYF
TRBV11-2	TRBJ2-1	CASSLDGRFCGTSYNEQFF
TRBV28	TRBJ2-3	CASSKTVLTDTQYF
TRBV6-2/TRBV6-3	TRBJ2-1	CASSYQLVSEQSF
TRBV15	TRBJ2-5	CATSTRIAGVETQYF
TRBV29-1	TRBJ1-2	CTVEDRITNYGYIF
TRBV29-1	TRBJ2-3	CSFVAGDSGDTQYF
TRBV6-2/TRBV6-3	TRBJ2-2	CASSYKVNTGELFF
TRBV4-2	TRBJ2-2	CAISQDRLAGTGELFF
TRBV6-5	TRBJ1-6	CTSSKQGANNSPLLF
TRBV6-2/TRBV6-3	TRBJ2-3	CARKKAGELMRTDTQYF
TRBV6-6	TRBJ2-7	CASEESTYEQYF
TRBV11-2	TRBJ2-1	CTSSLDRLWMRFF
TRBV12-3/TRBV12-4	TRBJ2-5	CASALGSGETQYF
TRBV5-5	TRBJ2-1	CASGIRDNVQFF
TRBV4-2	TRBJ2-7	CASSGKPGPAGGSHEQYF
TRBV11-2	TRBJ2-7	CARSFITDPDYEQCF